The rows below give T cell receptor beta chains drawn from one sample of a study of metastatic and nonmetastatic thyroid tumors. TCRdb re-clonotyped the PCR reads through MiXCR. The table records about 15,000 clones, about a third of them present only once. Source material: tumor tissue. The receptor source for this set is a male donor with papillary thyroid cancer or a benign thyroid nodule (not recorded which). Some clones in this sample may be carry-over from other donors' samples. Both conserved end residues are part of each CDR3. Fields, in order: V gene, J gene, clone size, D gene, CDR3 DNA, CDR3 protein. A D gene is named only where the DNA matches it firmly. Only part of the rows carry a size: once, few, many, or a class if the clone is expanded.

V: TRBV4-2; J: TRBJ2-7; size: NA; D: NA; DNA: TGTGCCAGCAGCCAACTCCCATCCTACGAGCAGTACTTC; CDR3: CASSQLPSYEQYF
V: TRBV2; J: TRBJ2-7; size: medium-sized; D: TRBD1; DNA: TGTGCCAGCAGTGAAGGACAGGGGTTGAGATACGAGCAGTACTTC; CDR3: CASSEGQGLRYEQYF
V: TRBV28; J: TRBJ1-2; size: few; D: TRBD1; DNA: TGTGCCAACGTCAAGGGGGCGGACTATAGCTACACCTTC; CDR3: CANVKGADYSYTF
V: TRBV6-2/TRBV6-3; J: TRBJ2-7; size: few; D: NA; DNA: TGTGCCACCCTTCTACCGGGACACCAACTTTACGAGCAGTACTTC; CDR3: CATLLPGHQLYEQYF
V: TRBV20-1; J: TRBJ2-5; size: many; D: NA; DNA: TGCAGTGCGAGATCGGACCTCCAAGAGACCCAGTACTTC; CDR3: CSARSDLQETQYF
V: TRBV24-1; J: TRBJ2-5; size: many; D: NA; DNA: TGTGCCACCAGTGATTTAAGGACGGGGAAAGAGACCCAGTACTTC; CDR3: CATSDLRTGKETQYF
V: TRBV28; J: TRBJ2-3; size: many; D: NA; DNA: TGTGCCAGCAGGGCTCAGGCCACAGATACGCAGTATTTT; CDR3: CASRAQATDTQYF
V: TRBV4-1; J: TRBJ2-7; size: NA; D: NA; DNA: TGCGCCAGCAGCCAAGATTATAGGCACTACGAGCAGTACTTC; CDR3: CASSQDYRHYEQYF
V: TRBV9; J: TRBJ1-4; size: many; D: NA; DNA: TGTGCCAGCAGCGTAGGATTTAAGGGGGGAAAACTGTTTTTT; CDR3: CASSVGFKGGKLFF
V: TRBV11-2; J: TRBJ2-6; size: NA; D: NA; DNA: TGTGCCAGCAGCTTAGTATCGGGGCTTTCTGGGGCCAACGTCCTGACTTTC; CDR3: CASSLVSGLSGANVLTF
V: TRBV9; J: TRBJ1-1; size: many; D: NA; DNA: TGTGCCAGCAGCGTAGTCCAGGGGACCGAAGCTTTCTTT; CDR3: CASSVVQGTEAFF
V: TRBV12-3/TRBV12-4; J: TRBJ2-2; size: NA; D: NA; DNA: TGTGCCAGCTCTCCGGAGTGGACCGGGGAGCTGTTTTTT; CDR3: CASSPEWTGELFF
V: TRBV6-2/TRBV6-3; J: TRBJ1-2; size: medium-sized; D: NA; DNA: TGTGCCAGCAGTAAAGACCGCGCCCGGGGACGGGGCTACACCTTC; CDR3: CASSKDRARGRGYTF
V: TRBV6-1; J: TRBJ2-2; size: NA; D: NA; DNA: TGTGCCAGCAGTGCCCTGGGGGAGCTGTTTTTT; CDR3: CASSALGELFF
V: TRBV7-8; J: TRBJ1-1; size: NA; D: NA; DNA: TGTGCGAGCAGCTTGGGGGTTGGGGCGATGAACACTGAAGCTTTCTTT; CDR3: CASSLGVGAMNTEAFF
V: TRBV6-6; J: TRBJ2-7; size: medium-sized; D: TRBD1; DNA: TGTGCCAGCAGTTACTCGGACAGGTCCTACGAGCAGTACTTC; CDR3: CASSYSDRSYEQYF
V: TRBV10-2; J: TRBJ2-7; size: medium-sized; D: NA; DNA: TGCGCCAGCAGTTGGGGGGAGTCCTACGAGCAGTACTTC; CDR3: CASSWGESYEQYF
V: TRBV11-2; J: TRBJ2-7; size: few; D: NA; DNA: TGTGCCAGCAGCTTCGAGGGACAAACATGCTACGAGCAGTACTTC; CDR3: CASSFEGQTCYEQYF
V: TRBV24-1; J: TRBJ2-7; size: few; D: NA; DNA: TGTGCCACCAGTGAGGGCGCCGACGACGAGCAGTACTTC; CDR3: CATSEGADDEQYF
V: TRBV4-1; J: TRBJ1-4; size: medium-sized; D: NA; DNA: TGCGCCAGCAGCCAAGATGGGGACACTACGTCTGTTATCCTGTCTGAAAAACTGTTTTTT; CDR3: CASSQDGDTTSVILSEKLFF
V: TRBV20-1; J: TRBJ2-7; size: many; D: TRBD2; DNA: TGCAGTGCCACACGGATGAGACTAGCGGGAGGGCAGGGGCTCGAGCAGTACTTC; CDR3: CSATRMRLAGGQGLEQYF
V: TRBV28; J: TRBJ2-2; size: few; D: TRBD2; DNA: TGTGCCAGCAGTTCCGGGACTAGCGGTTCGGGGGAGCTGTTTTTT; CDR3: CASSSGTSGSGELFF
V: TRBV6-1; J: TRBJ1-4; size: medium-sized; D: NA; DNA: TGTGCCAGCAGTGCCATCATGGGGGGCACTAATGAAAAACTGTTTTTT; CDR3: CASSAIMGGTNEKLFF
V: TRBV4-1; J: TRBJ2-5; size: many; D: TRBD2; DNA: TGCGCCAGCAGCCAAGTGGGGGGGCAAGAGACCCAGTACTTC; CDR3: CASSQVGGQETQYF